A single sample is the source of the 16 T cell receptor beta chains below, sequenced in a study of blood T cell repertoires in COVID-19. The assay was immunoSEQ multiplex PCR, and TCRdb's table has in-frame clones only and misses some. The table lists fewer than 350,000 clones, roughly nine tenths of them singletons, with roughly 12% in the top ten. Sequenced sample: peripheral blood. These receptors all come from a woman aged 25 to 39 with COVID-19, enrolled during active disease.

V gene TRBV2 combines with J gene TRBJ1-5; unclear D gene. Per the germline V gene, CDR1 is SNHLY and CDR2 is FYNNEI. The V end was cut by 1 base, the J end by 6 bases, with 7 bases between. The CDR3 has 13 amino acids. For the CDR3, the DNA is TGTGCCAGCAGTGAAGGCTCGGGTCAGCCCCAGCATTTT. Its translation: CASSEGSGQPQHF.

The DNA for the CDR3 is TGTGCCATCGGAGGGCAGAGCTACGAGCAGTACTTC. This codes for CAIGGQSYEQYF. This chain uses TRBV10-3 with TRBJ2-7, with D possibly TRBD2 on 6 matching bases. CDR1 and CDR2 from the germline V gene are ENHRY and SYGVKD. The CDR3 sequence is 12 residues long. Between the trimmed V and J ends, which lost 8 bases and 3 bases, there was a span of 11 bases.

The chain carries TRBV11-1 and TRBJ2-7; a weak D match, TRBD2 (6 bases). This CDR3 contains 16 residues. V shed 0 bases and J shed 2 bases, with 14 bases lying between them. Germline V gene sequence: CDR1 SGHAT, CDR2 FQDESV (reference sequence). Here the CDR3 reads CASSLALGGGAYEQYF. CDR3 nucleotide sequence: TGTGCCAGCAGCTTAGCGCTGGGAGGAGGAGCCTACGAGCAGTACTTC.

The rearrangement joins TRBV18 to TRBJ1-1, with 9 nucleotides matching TRBD1. Per germline, CDR1 KGHSH and CDR2 LQKENI. The CDR3 length is 13 residues. Trimming cost V 1 base and J 7 bases; bases outside gene matches: 1. For the CDR3, the DNA is TGTGCCAGCTCACCACGGACAGGGGATGAAGCTTTCTTT. This gives the protein CASSPRTGDEAFF.

CDR3 amino acids: CASTPRQGGYTF. The CDR3 DNA reads TGTGCCAGCACCCCCCGACAGGGAGGCTACACCTTC. V is TRBV6-5 and J is TRBJ1-2, with TRBD1 identical over 7 bases. The CDR3 is 12 residues long. Germline V gene sequence: CDR1 MNHEY, CDR2 SVGAGI. V shed 7 bases and J 8 bases; nucleotides not matched to a gene: 7.

This rearrangement joins TRBV30 to TRBJ1-2, with a possible D match to TRBD1 (5 bases). The CDR3 runs 18 residues. Trimming cost V 4 bases and J 8 bases, with 32 bases left between them. The germline CDR1 and CDR2 sequences are GTSNPN and SVGIG (reference sequence). In DNA, the CDR3 is TGTGCCTGGACCAACTACCTACGTGAAGGGGCGTCCTTTGGAGGCTACACCTTC. Translated, it gives CAWTNYLREGASFGGYTF.

The chain recombines TRBV7-9 with TRBJ2-7, with D possibly matching TRBD1 (6 bases). V gave up 6 bases and J gave up 4 bases, with 10 bases separating them. Germline loops: CDR1 SEHNR, CDR2 FQNEAQ (reference sequence). This CDR3 is 12 amino acids long. The CDR3 DNA follows: TGTGCCAGCAGACAAGGACAGTACGAGCAGTACTTC. It yields the protein CASRQGQYEQYF.

The chain has TRBV6-4 and TRBJ2-7; 11 positions agree with TRBD2. Unmatched junction bases numbered 1, after V lost 3 bases and J lost 0 bases. Germline V gene lookup returns CDR1 MRHNA and CDR2 SNTAGT. The CDR3 is 15 amino acids. As DNA, the CDR3 is TGTGCCAGCAGTGAACTAGCGGGGGCCTCCTACGAGCAGTACTTC. Translation gives CASSELAGASYEQYF.

This chain uses TRBV5-1 with TRBJ2-7; D gene uncertain. The germline gives CDR1 SGHRS, CDR2 YFSETQ. The CDR3 has 14 residues. V lost 1 base and J 0 bases, leaving 8 bases between the germline ends. The CDR3 sequence: CASSLYASSYEQYF. CDR3 sequence (DNA): TGCGCCAGCAGCTTGTATGCGAGCTCCTACGAGCAGTACTTC.

The chain's CDR3 is CASSLNSGPNEKLFF. In DNA, the CDR3 is TGTGCCAGCAGCTTAAATTCAGGGCCTAATGAAAAACTGTTTTTT. The chain combines TRBV7-6 with TRBJ1-4; a weak D match, TRBD1 (5 bases). Trimming took 2 bases from V and 3 from J, leaving 10 bases between them. CDR1 and CDR2 from the germline V gene are SGHVS and FNYEAQ. This CDR3 has 15 residues.

This clone was seen a few times. This chain links TRBV2 with TRBJ2-1; 7 bases line up with TRBD1. V lost 7 bases to trimming and J lost 0 bases; unmatched junction nucleotides: 3. The germline V gene has CDR1 SNHLY and CDR2 FYNNEI. This CDR3 contains 14 residues. The chain's CDR3 is CASTWDSSYNEQFF. The CDR3 coding sequence is TGTGCCAGCACCTGGGACAGCTCCTACAATGAGCAGTTCTTC.

The chain employs TRBV18 and TRBJ2-7; 7 nucleotides match TRBD1. The CDR3 extends over 13 amino acids. The V gene end was trimmed by 3 bases and the J gene end by 5 bases; junction bases not matched to a gene: 4. CDR1 KGHSH and CDR2 LQKENI come from the germline V gene. CDR3 DNA sequence: TGTGCCAGCTCACCGGGTCAGGGGGACGAGCAGTACTTC. It codes for CASSPGQGDEQYF.

J is TRBJ1-1 and V is TRBV24-1; D possibly corresponds to TRBD1 (6 bases). Trimming stripped 9 bases from V and 3 bases from J, with 7 bases between. The CDR3 is 11 residues long. Germline V CDR1 and CDR2: KGHDR, SFDVKD. CDR3 bases: TGTGCCACCGAGGGGGACACTGAAGCTTTCTTT. This codes for CATEGDTEAFF.

This clone was seen a handful of times. The chain links TRBV4-1 to TRBJ2-7; a weak D match, TRBD2 (6 bases). Germline loops: CDR1 MGHRA, CDR2 YSYEKL. The CDR3 totals 16 residues. Trimming took off 1 base at V and 7 bases at J, with 20 bases between the two ends. CDR3 sequence reads: CASSQAGLGVTGEQYF. The CDR3 DNA follows: TGCGCCAGCAGCCAAGCGGGACTGGGGGTTACGGGAGAGCAGTACTTC.

The rearrangement joins TRBV7-2 to TRBJ2-4; possible D gene TRBD1, 6 bases. The CDR3 loop spans 17 amino acids. Germline-derived CDR1 and CDR2 are SGHTA and FQGNSA. V gave up 0 bases and J gave up 2 bases, with 14 bases separating them. CDR3 sequence reads: CASSLALLRGTKNIQYF. The DNA of the CDR3 is TGTGCCAGCAGCTTAGCGTTGCTTAGGGGGACCAAAAACATTCAGTACTTC.

The V gene is TRBV14, the J gene TRBJ1-2, with 11 nucleotides matching TRBD1. This CDR3 has 15 amino acids. V shed 2 bases and J 8 bases; nucleotides not matched to a gene: 7. Per germline, CDR1 SGHDN and CDR2 FVKESK. The CDR3: CASSQRTGGIRGYTF. The CDR3 coding sequence is TGTGCCAGCAGCCAAAGGACAGGGGGCATACGGGGCTACACCTTC.